The clone carrying this T cell receptor beta chain was observed a handful of times. Antigen: not known. Trimming left V 1 base short and J 3 bases short, with 15 bases between. Germline lookup yields CDR1 MGHRA and CDR2 YSYEKL. The CDR3 runs to 17 residues. This specimen comes from a study of CD8 T cells in ankylosing spondylitis. Study-level results: What seemed typical of ankylosing spondylitis blood was a TCR beta motif built from 7 or 8 highly homologous variants.

Making use of molecular barcodes, quantitative 5'-RACE generated TCR beta libraries. Using its own MiXCR run on the 5' RACE reads, TCRdb lists one record per CDR3 protein. The sample includes 200,000 to 250,000 distinct CDR3 sequences, roughly 32% of them seen just once. Sequences were obtained from blood, either unsorted or a sorted T cell fraction (not recorded which). The TCR sequence derives from a male donor with ankylosing spondylitis or in good health (not recorded which). This chain links TRBV4-1 with TRBJ1-4; D ambiguous. The CDR3 DNA reads as TGCGCCAGCAGCCAAGCCGCCGTGAGCCTACCTAATGAAAAACTGTTTTTT. It specifies CASSQAAVSLPNEKLFF.